Sequencing of this TCR beta chain was carried out in a study of T cells in Graves' hyperthyroidism and ophthalmopathy. Study in general: At the time of initial diagnosis and before any treatment, peripheral blood was collected.

Germline CDR1 MNHEY, CDR2 SMNVEV (reference sequence). With 5 bases removed from V and 1 base from J, the gap between germline ends came to 11 bases. The CDR3 extends over 14 amino acids. This clonotype was detected a few times. Its antigen is unknown. Findings of the study overall: A median around 6 months before onset, the model predicted ophthalmopathy. The majority of expanded thyroid clonotypes above 0.001 also appeared in blood.

From RNA transcripts, TCR beta CDR3 regions were amplified. When the TCR CDR3 underwent first-round RT-PCR, the HTBI primer set was used. TCRdb fed the multiplex PCR reads into MiXCR, producing one record per CDR3 protein. The sample lists around 350,000 distinct CDR3 sequences; about a sixth were seen once. The source is a woman younger than 45 with Graves' hyperthyroidism that later progressed to Graves' ophthalmopathy. Sequenced sample: blood. The V call is TRBV27, the J call TRBJ1-2, with a possible D match to TRBD1 (5 bases). The CDR3 sequence is CASSQGAGNYGYTF. CDR3 coding DNA: TGTGCCAGCAGTCAAGGGGCCGGTAACTATGGCTACACCTTC.